These 24 T cell receptor beta chains were sequenced from one sample in a study of molecular identifiers for immune sequencing clone quantification. TCRdb itself ran the PCR reads through MiXCR, one entry per CDR3 protein. The sample consists of approximately 670,000 distinct CDR3 sequences, about 20% of them appearing once. Sequenced material: naive CD8+ T cells from blood, with Jurkat cell RNA spiked in. The sample's subset: FACS-sorted CD8+CD4-CCR7+CD45RA+ naive T cells. Receptors were obtained from a human donor in good health. Some libraries in this study had Jurkat cell RNA spiked in.

For this clonotype: One base away lies a much larger clone, so this may be a sequencing read error. The chain has TRBV6-2 or TRBV6-3 and TRBJ2-1, with D unclear. The germline V gene has CDR1 MNHEY and CDR2 SVGEGT. The CDR3 consists of 11 residues. Trimming stripped 8 bases from V and 9 bases from J, with 11 bases between. The CDR3 spells CASGSIGEQFF. The CDR3 bases are TGTGCCAGCGGATCTATAGGTGAGCAGTTCTTC.

The rearrangement joins TRBV7-9 to TRBJ2-7, with TRBD2 identical over 11 bases. Germline loops: CDR1 SEHNR, CDR2 FQNEAQ (reference sequence). This CDR3 has 17 residues. Trimming at V came to 2 bases and at J to 1 base, leaving 7 bases not matched to a gene. CDR3 loop: CASSLFLAGGLSYEQYF. As DNA, the CDR3 is TGTGCCAGCAGCTTATTCCTAGCGGGGGGTCTATCCTACGAGCAGTACTTC. Full variable domain (remainder filled in from reference TRBV7-9 and TRBJ2-7): DTGVSQNPRHKITKRGQNVTFRCDPISEHNRLYWYRQTLGQGPEFLTYFQNEAQLEKSRLLSDRFSAERPKGSFSTLEIQRTEQGDSAMYLCASSLFLAGGLSYEQYFGPGTRLTVT.

The sample holds many counts of this clonotype. The chain joins TRBV20-1 to TRBJ2-3; D gene uncertain. The ends were cut back, 4 bases at V and 1 base at J, with 6 bases in the middle. The CDR3 loop spans 12 amino acids. Germline V gene sequence: CDR1 DFQATT, CDR2 SNEGSKA (reference sequence). CDR3 amino acids: CSATDGTDTQYF. The CDR3 DNA is TGCAGTGCTACTGATGGCACAGATACGCAGTATTTT.

J is TRBJ1-1 and V is TRBV12-3 or TRBV12-4; possibly TRBD1 for D (6 bases). The CDR3 is 13 amino acids. The V and J ends lost 6 bases and 8 bases respectively, with 16 bases between them. The CDR3 region has the DNA TGTGCCAGCAGGAGGGGGGGGATCGTCGAAGCTTTCTTT. It encodes CASRRGGIVEAFF.

The sample holds many counts of this clonotype. V gene TRBV4-1 combines with J gene TRBJ2-1; 7 bases fit TRBD1. Germline V gives CDR1 MGHRA, CDR2 YSYEKL. The CDR3 spans 15 residues. V lost 1 base to trimming and J lost 1 base; unmatched junction nucleotides: 1. CDR3 DNA: TGCGCCAGCAGCCAAGGACAGGGTTCCTACAATGAGCAGTTCTTC. This sequence encodes CASSQGQGSYNEQFF.

The rearrangement links TRBV3-1 to TRBJ2-7; 10 nucleotides agree with TRBD1. The CDR3 is 17 amino acids. CDR1 is LGHDT, CDR2 YNNKEL, per germline (reference sequence). After removal of 1 base from V and 1 base from J, the junction contained 7 bases not matched to a gene. CDR3 sequence reads: CASSQVLGQGTSYEQYF. The CDR3 nucleotides are TGTGCCAGCAGCCAAGTTTTGGGACAGGGGACTTCCTACGAGCAGTACTTC.

Worth noting for this clonotype: The junction does not match germline at one end; this may be a read error. The J gene is TRBJ1-5, the V gene TRBV6-1; 8 bases are a match to TRBD1. Germline values: CDR1 MNHNS, CDR2 SASEGT. The CDR3 is 15 amino acids. In DNA form, the CDR3 reads TGTGCCAGCGGTGCTTGGACAGGGACTCAGCAGCCCCAGCACTTT. Amino acids: CASGAWTGTQQPQHF.

This clonotype has a handful of counts. V is TRBV19 and J is TRBJ2-3, with D perhaps TRBD2 (5 bases). This CDR3 comprises 16 residues. Germline-derived CDR1 and CDR2 are LNHDA and SQIVND (reference sequence). The V and J ends lost 4 bases and 1 base respectively, with 15 bases between them. CDR3 coding DNA: TGTGCCAGTAGTACAGTGTACCGGAGGCGCACAGATACGCAGTATTTT. Protein product: CASSTVYRRRTDTQYF.

Turning to this clonotype: Being one base from a much bigger clone, this may be a read error. This chain uses TRBV5-6 with TRBJ2-5; TRBD2 aligns across 7 bases. The V gene's germline CDR1 is SGHDT and CDR2 YYEEEE. The CDR3 length is 15 residues. V gave up 0 bases and J gave up 10 bases; unmatched junction bases: 12. The CDR3 loop reads CASSLGLAPQRSQYF. CDR3 in DNA: TGTGCCAGCAGCTTGGGACTAGCCCCGCAGCGCAGCCAGTACTTC.

In this sample, this clonotype turned up many times. In nucleotides, the CDR3 is TGTGCCTGGAGTCCCGGGAACTACGAGCAGTACTTC. Its protein is CAWSPGNYEQYF. The chain combines TRBV30 with TRBJ2-7; possible D gene TRBD2, 5 bases. CDR1 GTSNPN and CDR2 SVGIG come from the germline V gene (reference sequence). The CDR3 is 12 residues long. The germline V and J ends were trimmed by 2 bases and 3 bases, with 8 bases remaining between them.

This clonotype was picked up many times. The chain recombines TRBV6-1 with TRBJ2-7; D is possibly TRBD1 (6 bases). The CDR3 has 13 residues. Germline loops: CDR1 MNHNS, CDR2 SASEGT. V lost 3 bases and J 2 bases, leaving 8 bases between the germline ends. CDR3 in amino acids: CASSESGAYEQYF. The CDR3 DNA follows: TGTGCCAGCAGTGAGTCAGGGGCCTACGAGCAGTACTTC.

This clonotype occurred a few times. The V gene is TRBV19, the J gene TRBJ1-5, with 8 bases matching TRBD1. The ends lost 3 bases at V and 4 bases at J; junction bases unmatched: 8. This CDR3 contains 16 residues. Germline CDR1 and CDR2: LNHDA and SQIVND (reference sequence). CDR3 sequence reads: CASSIGSRGLNQPQHF. The CDR3 DNA reads as TGTGCCAGTAGTATTGGAAGCAGGGGGCTTAATCAGCCCCAGCATTTT.

Only a few counts were recorded for this clonotype. The chain uses TRBV9 and TRBJ2-5, with 11 bases aligning to TRBD2. The V segment lost 0 bases and the J segment 4 bases; nucleotides outside the gene matches: 5. Germline V lookup: CDR1 SGDLS, CDR2 YYNGEE. The CDR3 is made up of 16 amino acids. For the CDR3, the DNA is TGTGCCAGCAGCGTAGAGGCTAGCGGGGGGTCAGAGACCCAGTACTTC. Protein product: CASSVEASGGSETQYF. The complete variable domain, with remaining parts taken from reference TRBV9 and TRBJ2-5, reads DSGVTQTPKHLITATGQRVTLRCSPRSGDLSVYWYQQSLDQGLQFLIQYYNGEERAKGNILERFSAQQFPDLHSELNLSSLELGDSALYFCASSVEASGGSETQYFGPGTRLLVL.

This clonotype was counted many times. The chain joins TRBV6-2 or TRBV6-3 to TRBJ1-2, with TRBD1 as a possible D gene (6 bases). Trimming shortened V by 6 bases and J by 2 bases, and 13 bases separated the two germline ends. This CDR3 spans 14 amino acids. Germline lookup yields CDR1 MNHEY and CDR2 SVGEGT. CDR3 amino acids: CASSPRTVNYGYTF. The CDR3 DNA is TGTGCCAGCAGCCCCCGGACAGTCAACTATGGCTACACCTTC.

This clonotype was seen many times. V usage is TRBV13 and J usage is TRBJ1-1; D gene unclear. Germline-derived CDR1 and CDR2 are PRHDT and FYEKMQ (reference sequence). The CDR3 contains 12 residues. V was shortened by 5 bases and J by 2 bases, with 6 bases between the two germline ends. CDR3 sequence (DNA): TGTGCCAGCAGCGAAATTAACACTGAAGCTTTCTTT. The encoded protein is CASSEINTEAFF.

Concerning this clonotype itself: A much larger clone lies a single base off, so this may be a read error. This chain uses TRBV5-6 with TRBJ1-5, with 7 bases aligning to TRBD1. The CDR3 length is 19 residues. Germline V gene data show CDR1 as SGHDT and CDR2 as YYEEEE. CDR3 residues: CASSSTASRTGYSNRPQHF. DNA for the CDR3: TGTGCCAGCAGCTCCACCGCCTCCCGGACAGGTTATAGCAATCGGCCCCAGCATTTT.

Remarks on this clonotype: A much larger clone sits a single nucleotide away, making a read error possible. This chain joins TRBV6-2 or TRBV6-3 and TRBJ1-1; D is undetermined. CDR1 is MNHEY and CDR2 is SVGEGT in the germline V gene. CDR3 size: 13 residues. This CDR3 is CASSYTGITEASF. CDR3 nucleotides: TGTGCCAGCAGTTACACGGGGATCACTGAAGCTTCCTTT.

The table lists this clonotype with many counts. The genes are TRBV4-3 and TRBJ1-2; D is possibly TRBD1 (5 bases). V shed 0 bases and J shed 2 bases, with 10 bases lying between them. Looked up from germline, CDR1 is LGHNA and CDR2 is YSLEER. The CDR3 extends over 15 amino acids. The CDR3, as DNA: TGCGCCAGCAGCCAAGAATTGACAGACAACTATGGCTACACCTTC. Its protein product is CASSQELTDNYGYTF.

This chain uses TRBV21-1 with TRBJ2-5; whether TRBD1, the table's D call, matches the DNA was not checked. TRBV21-1 is a pseudogene locus. This CDR3 is built from 19 residues. The CDR3 region has the DNA TGTGCCAGCAGCAAAGGGGGATCAGGGGGAGGGGTCTGCCAAGAGACCCAGTACTTC. Its translation: CASSKGGSGGGVCQETQYF.

In this sample, this clonotype turned up once. A much larger clone sits a single nucleotide away, making a read error possible. V usage is TRBV7-2 and J usage is TRBJ2-2, with D tentatively TRBD2 (6 bases). This CDR3 region has 14 residues. Germline-derived CDR1 and CDR2 are SGHTA and FQGNSA. CDR3 sequence reads: CAGSPVGGAGELFF. In nucleotides, the CDR3 is TGTGCCGGCAGCCCAGTGGGGGGTGCCGGGGAGCTGTTTTTT.

This clonotype came up many times. This chain links TRBV12-3 or TRBV12-4 with TRBJ1-2; D is perhaps TRBD1 (6 bases). The ends were cut back, 6 bases at V and 4 bases at J, with 12 bases in the middle. CDR3 length: 13 residues. The DNA of the CDR3 is TGTGCCAGCAGCTCTACAGGGTTCTATGGCTACACCTTC. Its protein is CASSSTGFYGYTF.

A remark on this clonotype: A much larger clone sits a single nucleotide away, making a read error possible. The conserved closing phenylalanine or tryptophan is absent in this CDR3, likely reflecting a read error. V gene TRBV4-3 combines with J gene TRBJ2-3, with 9 positions matching TRBD2. With 5 bases clipped from V and 5 bases from J, the junction kept 11 bases outside the gene matches. This CDR3 spans 16 amino acids. Germline V lookup: CDR1 LGHNA, CDR2 YSLEER. Here the CDR3 reads CASSMGLAGSLDTQYS. CDR3 DNA sequence: TGCGCCAGCAGCATGGGGCTAGCGGGGTCCCTAGATACGCAGTATTCT.

This clonotype was picked up many times. CDR3 sequence reads: CASSFYRGLGNQPQHF. CDR3 in DNA: TGTGCCAGCAGCTTTTACAGGGGGCTCGGCAATCAGCCCCAGCATTTT. This chain joins TRBV5-6 and TRBJ1-5, with TRBD1 matching 9 bases. Losses at the gene ends were 2 bases for V and 2 bases for J; bases not matched to a gene: 5. Germline-derived CDR1 and CDR2 are SGHDT and YYEEEE. The CDR3 contains 16 residues.

In the case of this clonotype: The junction and the germline gene differ at one end; a read error may be behind it. The V call is TRBV4-1, the J call TRBJ2-5; TRBD2 matches 12 bases. The CDR3 spans 15 residues. The germline V gene has CDR1 MGHRA and CDR2 YSYEKL. As DNA, the CDR3 is TGCGCCAGCAGCCAAGTCTCTAGCGGGGGGGCGACCCGGTACTTC. This gives the protein CASSQVSSGGATRYF.